The sequence of this TCR beta chain was determined in a study of cytomegalovirus exposure and HLA in healthy donors. Comment on this clone: Its antigen is unidentified.

Measured with immunoSEQ multiplex PCR; TCRdb has only the in-frame clones, and not every one. This sample has tens of thousands of clones, with around 97% found just once. The V and J ends lost 3 bases and 6 bases, in that order; junction bases with no gene match: 6. The germline gives CDR1 SGDLS, CDR2 YYNGEE. This CDR3 comprises 15 residues. Study-level findings and limits: The study labeled 170 or so TCR beta chains cytomegalovirus-associated.

The TCR comes from a woman between 18 and 29 years old in good health and CMV-seropositive. Sequencing used PBMCs. The gene calls are TRBV9 and TRBJ1-2; the match to TRBD1 covers 12 bases. The CDR3 nucleotides read TGTGCCAGCAGCGGACGGGACAGGGGGCAAGATGGCTACACCTTC. It encodes CASSGRDRGQDGYTF. The whole variable domain, filled in from reference TRBV9 and TRBJ1-2, reads DSGVTQTPKHLITATGQRVTLRCSPRSGDLSVYWYQQSLDQGLQFLIQYYNGEERAKGNILERFSAQQFPDLHSELNLSSLELGDSALYFCASSGRDRGQDGYTFGSGTRLTVV.